The source of this TCR beta chain is a study of T cell responses to AZD1222 COVID-19 vaccine. Study-level results: Spike-specific TCR breadth and depth rose after two AZD1222 doses. Among vaccine-associated CD4 TCRs, coverage spanned spike, with dominance at 160-218 and 743-854. Recipients of AZD1222 seropositive at baseline numbered only 6 or 7. Females outnumbered males among donors, who were mostly white British; clonal diversity was possibly underestimated.

The assay was immunoSEQ multiplex PCR, and TCRdb's table has in-frame clones only and misses some. The sample holds some 190,000 clones; approximately 91% are singletons and the top ten take around 2%. Concerning this clone itself: Its antigen remains unidentified.

Source: peripheral blood, taken 28 days after the second AZD1222 dose. The source is an adult who received the AZD1222 COVID-19 vaccine.

Here the CDR3 DNA reads TGTGCCAGCAGCGCCTCGATACTCTCTGGAAACACCATATATTTT. Translation: CASSASILSGNTIYF. The chain links TRBV9 to TRBJ1-3; no clear D gene. Germline V lookup: CDR1 SGDLS, CDR2 YYNGEE. CDR3 length: 15 residues. V lost 3 bases and J 0 bases, leaving 10 bases between the germline ends.